Listed below are T cell receptor beta chains from one sample, sequenced in a study of tumour-infiltrating T cells in Burkitt lymphoma. Generated by immunoSEQ multiplex PCR, the TCRdb table keeps only in-frame clones and is missing some. Of some 15,000 clones listed, 30% were seen once; the top ten hold 6.2%. Specimen: tumor tissue. The receptors originated from a human donor with diffuse large B-cell lymphoma. Each CDR3 is given without its conserved first and last residue. For some rows the clone size is stated as once, few or many, or as a class when expanded; others skip it.

>-|TRBJ1-5|TRBV19|10
ASGTRVQPQH
>few|TRBJ2-7|TRBV27|13
ASSRISGSGYEQY
>-|TRBJ2-7|TRBV11-2|10
ASSLNVYEQY
>-|TRBJ2-3|TRBV29-1|12
SVVRDRGPDTQY
>-|TRBJ2-1|TRBV11-2|12
ASSPIDFNNEQF
>few|TRBJ2-5|TRBV2|13
ASSVLAGGRETQY
>few|TRBJ2-5|TRBV5-5|17
ASSLKNLLAGGPQETQY
>few|TRBJ1-5|TRBV10-3|11
AISDTGIAPQH
>-|TRBJ2-1|TRBV15|11
ATSVRSYNEQF
>-|TRBJ2-3|TRBV6-5|12
ASYRGWGADTQY
>-|TRBJ2-7|TRBV10-1|11
ASSDPGQGTQY
>-|TRBJ1-5|TRBV2|10
ASSPDNQPQH
>few|TRBJ1-1|TRBV29-1|11
SVAAGKNTEAF
>few|TRBJ1-4|TRBV5-4|12
ASSNRGTNEKLF
>-|TRBJ1-1|TRBV19|12
ATIMGQGNTEAF
>few|TRBJ2-5|TRBV5-4|10
ASSSIQETQY
>few|TRBJ1-1|TRBV27|11
ASSSTPNTEAF
>-|TRBJ2-1|TRBV9|13
ASSVGVSPYNEQF
>few|TRBJ2-7|TRBV19|14
ASSPTSGRAPEGQY
>medium-sized|TRBJ2-5|TRBV11-3|10
ASSKGQETQY
>medium-sized|TRBJ2-7|TRBV29-1|10
SVVDAGYEQY